This TCR beta chain was identified in a study of cytomegalovirus exposure and HLA in healthy donors. Overall study: An earlier analysis found some 100 million unique TCR beta sequences from roughly 170 million T cells. Regarding the study as a whole: CMV antigen specificity of a few CMV-associated chains was confirmed in vitro. As immune exposure information, only CMV serostatus was available. The classifier, whose performance was assessed in both the original and validation cohorts, reportedly diagnosed cytomegalovirus status with high specificity and sensitivity.

Germline CDR1 reads SGHKS; CDR2 reads YYEKEE (reference sequence). The CDR3 contains 15 residues. Trimming removed 2 bases at V and 2 bases at J, with 13 bases between. Concerning this clone: Its antigen is not identified.

The primer mix had 60 Vbeta and 13 Jbeta primers. Here immunoSEQ multiplex PCR was the method, and the copy in TCRdb shows in-frame clones only, minus some. This table has 100,000 to 150,000 clones, about 80% appearing once. Source material: PBMCs. The TCR sequence derives from a man aged 30 to 45 in good health and CMV-seropositive. The rearrangement joins TRBV5-5 to TRBJ1-1; the D is unclear. CDR3 bases: TGTGCCAGCAGCTTTTATGCCAGTTCAAACACTGAAGCTTTCTTT. Translating it yields CASSFYASSNTEAFF.